This is a list of T cell receptor beta chains from one sample in a study of T-cell reconstitution after alpha-beta-depleted transplantation in children. TCRdb re-derived calls from the PCR reads in MiXCR, one entry per CDR3 protein. This table has approximately 1,000,000 distinct CDR3 sequences, roughly 29% appearing once. Sequenced here: PBMCs, mostly from graft donor cells, sampled 360 days after TCRalphabeta/CD19-depleted stem cell transplant. The source is a boy in the first two years of life who had a stem cell transplant for SCID, so the T cells may come from the graft donor. CDR3s include the opening cysteine and the closing phenylalanine or tryptophan. The order of the fields is V gene, J gene, CDR3 protein.

TRBV29-1	TRBJ2-2	CSVGLAGWTGELFF
TRBV5-1	TRBJ2-1	CASSPTTSSYNEQFF
TRBV12-3/TRBV12-4	TRBJ2-7	CASSLRPGEQYF
TRBV12-3/TRBV12-4	TRBJ1-2	CASRDTGLRDEGGYTF
TRBV6-5	TRBJ2-5	CASSYGSQGKETQYF
TRBV12-3/TRBV12-4	TRBJ2-3	CASSLSEPFTDTQYF
TRBV10-2	TRBJ2-1	CASRTGTSGSYNEQFF
TRBV12-3/TRBV12-4	TRBJ2-7	CASRNRVEYEQYF
TRBV7-6	TRBJ2-7	CASSAFGTAYEQYF
TRBV20-1	TRBJ2-3	CSATLAGGLSTDTQYF
TRBV15	TRBJ1-6	CATSRGRQGLRYSPLHF
TRBV7-6	TRBJ2-2	CASSLRGLAANQRPNTGELFF
TRBV9	TRBJ1-2	CASSVEYNWGPDYGYTF
TRBV20-1	TRBJ2-7	CSARALAASYEQYF
TRBV11-2	TRBJ1-6	CASSLSHNSPLHF
TRBV5-1	TRBJ2-1	CASSLAGGYSYNEQFF
TRBV6-5	TRBJ2-4	CASSYGVGGIQYF
TRBV12-3/TRBV12-4	TRBJ2-5	CASLMAPYQETQYF
TRBV27	TRBJ1-1	CASSRYRDFYTEAFF
TRBV9	TRBJ1-2	CASSAHRDGYTF
TRBV12-3/TRBV12-4	TRBJ2-2	CASSLAPGQNTGELFF
TRBV11-2	TRBJ2-5	CASSPGVRGRGTQYF
TRBV9	TRBJ2-3	CASSAPPSGGVQYF
TRBV29-1	TRBJ2-3	CSVGTGGEGRTDTQYF
TRBV6-1	TRBJ1-2	CASGSAAAGRGYTF
TRBV5-1	TRBJ2-3	CASSPRTGQTRTDTQYF
TRBV27	TRBJ2-7	CASSSGLASYEQYF
TRBV7-3	TRBJ2-3	CASSLSKGTDTQYF
TRBV7-2	TRBJ1-5	CASSPTGTLSNQPQHF
TRBV2	TRBJ2-5	CASSERGGYQETQYF
TRBV12-3/TRBV12-4	TRBJ2-1	CASRGGLAGGREFF
TRBV20-1	TRBJ2-4	CSVPLGAGGLAKNIQYF
TRBV18	TRBJ2-4	CASSPEVGIQYF
TRBV28	TRBJ2-3	CASSLLGKRGTDTQYF
TRBV4-2	TRBJ1-4	CASSQERIFAGKLFF
TRBV12-3/TRBV12-4	TRBJ2-3	CASSAQTGYSTDTQYF
TRBV28	TRBJ1-5	CASSSPDQITQHF
TRBV7-9	TRBJ2-7	CASSPKAYEQYF
TRBV5-6	TRBJ2-7	CASSRGAQASGGSISYEQYF
TRBV12-3/TRBV12-4	TRBJ2-1	CASSVRTARGQFF
TRBV15	TRBJ2-7	CATSSRSQLPYEQYF
TRBV20-1	TRBJ2-3	CSARLRGATDTQYF
TRBV10-3	TRBJ2-6	CAIRGQGGGANVLTF
TRBV10-3	TRBJ2-6	CAISESLGRSGANVLTF
TRBV10-2	TRBJ2-7	CASSEFYSSYEQYF
TRBV18	TRBJ2-7	CASSGTRVHEQYF
TRBV4-2	TRBJ2-3	CASSAWGSGGSDTQYF
TRBV6-1	TRBJ1-2	CASSGRQGQGYTF
TRBV5-1	TRBJ2-2	CASGPLGGNTGELFF
TRBV12-3/TRBV12-4	TRBJ2-7	CASSPLGEGGEQYF
TRBV12-3/TRBV12-4	TRBJ1-5	CASSLDLANQPQHF
TRBV6-1	TRBJ1-1	CASGLGRASEAFF
TRBV6-1	TRBJ1-5	CASILSTGQPQHF
TRBV7-8	TRBJ2-7	CASSLEGGGAVYEQYF
TRBV6-2/TRBV6-3	TRBJ2-7	CASSSPGQLISYEQYF
TRBV5-5	TRBJ1-1	CASSFLFPVF
TRBV20-1	TRBJ2-2	CSARPGGVGTGELFF
TRBV6-1	TRBJ1-2	CASRSEGPFGYTF
TRBV2	TRBJ2-2	CASIRASGRTGELFF
TRBV5-1	TRBJ2-1	CASSQAGGTYNEQFF